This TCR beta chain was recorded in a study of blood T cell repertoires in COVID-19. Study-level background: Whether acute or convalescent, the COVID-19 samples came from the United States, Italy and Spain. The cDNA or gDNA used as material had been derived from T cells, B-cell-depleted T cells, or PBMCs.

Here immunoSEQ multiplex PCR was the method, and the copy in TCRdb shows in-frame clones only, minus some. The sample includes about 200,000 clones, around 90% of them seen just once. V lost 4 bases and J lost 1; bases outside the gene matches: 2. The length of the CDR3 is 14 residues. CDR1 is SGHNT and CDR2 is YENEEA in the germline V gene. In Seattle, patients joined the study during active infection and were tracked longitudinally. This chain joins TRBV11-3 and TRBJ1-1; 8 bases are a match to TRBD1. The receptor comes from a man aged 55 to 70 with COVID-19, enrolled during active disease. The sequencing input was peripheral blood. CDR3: CASSSGQANTEAFF. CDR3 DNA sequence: TGTGCCAGCAGCTCGGGACAGGCGAACACTGAAGCTTTCTTT.